These T cell receptor beta chains were read from a single sample in a study of blood T cell repertoires in COVID-19. The protocol was immunoSEQ multiplex PCR, while the TCRdb copy is restricted to in-frame clones and leaves out a portion. Altogether over 250,000 clones are present, over 75% being singletons, with the ten largest covering 0.7% to 0.85%. Specimen: peripheral blood. The source is a woman in her twenties or thirties with acute or convalescent COVID-19. Both conserved end residues are part of each CDR3. The order of the fields is V gene, D gene, J gene, clone size, CDR3 protein, CDR3 DNA. A D gene is named only where the DNA matches it firmly. A row's size may be missing; if present it is once, few, many or a size class.

v_gene: TRBV4-1; d_gene: NA; j_gene: TRBJ2-7; abundance: NA; CDR3aa: CASSQGEVDGGFLGYEQYF; CDR3nt: TGCGCCAGCAGCCAAGGTGAAGTTGATGGGGGCTTCCTTGGGTACGAGCAGTACTTC
v_gene: TRBV7-7; d_gene: NA; j_gene: TRBJ2-2; abundance: NA; CDR3aa: CASSLLAVNTGELFF; CDR3nt: TGTGCCAGCAGTTTACTAGCAGTTAACACCGGGGAGCTGTTTTTT
v_gene: TRBV7-2; d_gene: NA; j_gene: TRBJ2-7; abundance: few; CDR3aa: CASSPEGAYEQYF; CDR3nt: TGTGCCAGCAGCCCAGAAGGGGCCTACGAGCAGTACTTC
v_gene: TRBV7-8; d_gene: TRBD1; j_gene: TRBJ2-7; abundance: NA; CDR3aa: CASSITRQGHEQYF; CDR3nt: TGTGCCAGCAGCATTACTCGACAGGGTCACGAGCAGTACTTC
v_gene: TRBV27; d_gene: NA; j_gene: TRBJ2-1; abundance: NA; CDR3aa: CASSSGLTYNEQFF; CDR3nt: TGTGCCAGCAGTTCAGGGCTTACCTACAATGAGCAGTTCTTC
v_gene: TRBV19; d_gene: NA; j_gene: TRBJ1-5; abundance: once; CDR3aa: CASRGPQGESQPQHF; CDR3nt: TGTGCCAGTAGGGGTCCCCAGGGCGAGAGTCAGCCCCAGCATTTT
v_gene: TRBV29-1; d_gene: NA; j_gene: TRBJ2-5; abundance: NA; CDR3aa: CSVVPPTGQKTQYF; CDR3nt: TGCAGCGTTGTCCCTCCTACAGGGCAGAAGACCCAGTACTTC
v_gene: TRBV15; d_gene: NA; j_gene: TRBJ1-1; abundance: NA; CDR3aa: CATSSTGWGTEAFF; CDR3nt: TGTGCCACCAGCAGTACGGGATGGGGCACTGAAGCTTTCTTT
v_gene: TRBV6-5; d_gene: TRBD2; j_gene: TRBJ2-7; abundance: NA; CDR3aa: CASSPGLAGVNEQYF; CDR3nt: TGTGCCAGCAGTCCGGGACTAGCGGGAGTTAACGAGCAGTACTTC
v_gene: TRBV4-2; d_gene: TRBD2; j_gene: TRBJ2-3; abundance: NA; CDR3aa: CASSTGPSGKFSTDTQYF; CDR3nt: TGTGCCAGCAGCACCGGGCCTAGCGGAAAATTTAGCACAGATACGCAGTATTTT
v_gene: TRBV15; d_gene: NA; j_gene: TRBJ2-1; abundance: NA; CDR3aa: CATSGRLAYNEQFF; CDR3nt: TGTGCCACCAGCGGACGGCTAGCGTACAATGAGCAGTTCTTC
v_gene: TRBV21-1; d_gene: NA; j_gene: TRBJ2-7; abundance: NA; CDR3aa: CASSYRSSSYEQYF; CDR3nt: TGTGCCAGCAGTTACAGGTCCAGCTCCTACGAGCAGTACTTC
v_gene: TRBV5-1; d_gene: NA; j_gene: TRBJ2-1; abundance: once; CDR3aa: CASRPSGNSYNEQFF; CDR3nt: TGCGCCAGCAGGCCATCAGGGAACTCCTACAATGAGCAGTTCTTC
v_gene: TRBV4-3; d_gene: TRBD2; j_gene: TRBJ2-7; abundance: NA; CDR3aa: CASSQDSSGRGREQYF; CDR3nt: TGCGCCAGCAGCCAAGATTCTAGCGGGAGGGGGAGAGAGCAGTACTTC
v_gene: TRBV7-9; d_gene: TRBD2; j_gene: TRBJ2-1; abundance: NA; CDR3aa: CASSPPGTSVYNEQFF; CDR3nt: TGTGCCAGCAGCCCCCCCGGGACTAGCGTCTACAATGAGCAGTTCTTC
v_gene: TRBV15; d_gene: NA; j_gene: TRBJ2-7; abundance: NA; CDR3aa: CATSRIQGIRDEQYF; CDR3nt: TGTGCCACCAGCAGGATTCAGGGGATTCGGGACGAGCAGTACTTC
v_gene: TRBV27; d_gene: TRBD2; j_gene: TRBJ2-7; abundance: NA; CDR3aa: CASRKVTSGRSYEQYF; CDR3nt: TGTGCCAGCAGAAAAGTGACTAGCGGGAGATCCTACGAGCAGTACTTC
v_gene: TRBV19; d_gene: NA; j_gene: TRBJ1-3; abundance: NA; CDR3aa: CASSSLGGSGNTIYF; CDR3nt: TGTGCCAGTAGTTCTCTTGGCGGTTCTGGAAACACCATATATTTT
v_gene: TRBV5-4; d_gene: TRBD1; j_gene: TRBJ1-4; abundance: NA; CDR3aa: CASSWGTGANEKLFF; CDR3nt: TGTGCCAGCAGCTGGGGTACAGGGGCTAATGAAAAACTGTTTTTT
v_gene: TRBV19; d_gene: TRBD2; j_gene: TRBJ2-5; abundance: NA; CDR3aa: CASSAGGTQETQYF; CDR3nt: TGTGCCAGTAGTGCGGGAGGTACCCAAGAGACCCAGTACTTC
v_gene: TRBV19; d_gene: NA; j_gene: TRBJ1-2; abundance: NA; CDR3aa: CASRLGGPYGYTF; CDR3nt: TGTGCCAGTAGGTTGGGAGGGCCCTATGGCTACACCTTC
v_gene: TRBV5-1; d_gene: TRBD1; j_gene: TRBJ2-7; abundance: once; CDR3aa: CASSRSSRTGAAEQYF; CDR3nt: TGCGCCAGCAGCCGGTCGAGTAGGACAGGGGCCGCCGAGCAGTACTTC
v_gene: TRBV23-1; d_gene: NA; j_gene: TRBJ2-7; abundance: NA; CDR3aa: CASSRARAGGFYEQYF; CDR3nt: TGCGCCAGCAGCAGGGCCAGGGCAGGGGGGTTCTACGAGCAGTACTTC
v_gene: TRBV7-6; d_gene: NA; j_gene: TRBJ2-7; abundance: NA; CDR3aa: CASSLESQGTSYEQYF; CDR3nt: TGTGCCAGCAGCTTAGAATCACAGGGAACTTCCTACGAGCAGTACTTC
v_gene: TRBV16; d_gene: NA; j_gene: TRBJ2-3; abundance: NA; CDR3aa: CASSPFTDTQYF; CDR3nt: TGTGCCAGCAGCCCCTTCACAGATACGCAGTATTTT
v_gene: TRBV7-9; d_gene: NA; j_gene: TRBJ2-5; abundance: NA; CDR3aa: CASSSKQGRYETQYF; CDR3nt: TGTGCCAGCAGCTCGAAACAGGGCCGGTACGAGACCCAGTACTTC
v_gene: TRBV29-1; d_gene: TRBD2; j_gene: TRBJ2-3; abundance: NA; CDR3aa: CSVAGLISGRTDTQYF; CDR3nt: TGCAGCGTCGCCGGACTAATTAGCGGGAGGACAGATACGCAGTATTTT
v_gene: TRBV7-2; d_gene: TRBD1; j_gene: TRBJ1-1; abundance: NA; CDR3aa: CASSLRQGALGTEAFF; CDR3nt: TGTGCCAGCAGCCTTAGACAGGGGGCGCTTGGAACTGAAGCTTTCTTT
v_gene: TRBV2; d_gene: TRBD1; j_gene: TRBJ2-7; abundance: NA; CDR3aa: CASIHDRGAYEQYF; CDR3nt: TGTGCCAGCATCCACGACAGGGGGGCCTACGAGCAGTACTTC
v_gene: TRBV9; d_gene: NA; j_gene: TRBJ2-1; abundance: NA; CDR3aa: CASSPGLFEQFF; CDR3nt: TGTGCCAGCAGCCCGGGGTTGTTTGAGCAGTTCTTC
v_gene: TRBV19; d_gene: NA; j_gene: TRBJ2-2; abundance: NA; CDR3aa: CASSIAGVGSTGELFF; CDR3nt: TGTGCCAGTAGTATCGCAGGGGTTGGGTCCACCGGGGAGCTGTTTTTT
v_gene: TRBV6-5; d_gene: NA; j_gene: TRBJ2-1; abundance: NA; CDR3aa: CASSYSGVNDNNEQFF; CDR3nt: TGTGCCAGCAGTTACAGTGGAGTGAACGATAACAATGAGCAGTTCTTC
v_gene: TRBV13; d_gene: NA; j_gene: TRBJ2-7; abundance: NA; CDR3aa: CASSLGAYEQYF; CDR3nt: TGTGCCAGCAGCTTGGGAGCCTACGAGCAGTACTTC
v_gene: TRBV19; d_gene: TRBD1; j_gene: TRBJ2-7; abundance: few; CDR3aa: CASSPDRLPSFEQYF; CDR3nt: TGTGCCAGTAGTCCGGACAGGCTCCCTAGTTTCGAGCAGTACTTC
v_gene: TRBV29-1; d_gene: NA; j_gene: TRBJ1-1; abundance: NA; CDR3aa: CSVEEGVGEAFF; CDR3nt: TGCAGCGTTGAGGAGGGTGTTGGTGAAGCTTTCTTT
v_gene: TRBV7-6; d_gene: NA; j_gene: TRBJ2-7; abundance: NA; CDR3aa: CASSLNPSSYEQYF; CDR3nt: TGTGCCAGCAGCTTAAATCCTAGCTCCTACGAGCAGTACTTC
v_gene: TRBV27; d_gene: NA; j_gene: TRBJ2-2; abundance: NA; CDR3aa: CARWARAVTGELFF; CDR3nt: TGTGCCCGCTGGGCGAGGGCGGTCACCGGGGAGCTGTTTTTT
v_gene: TRBV27; d_gene: NA; j_gene: TRBJ2-7; abundance: NA; CDR3aa: CASSLSRESFNEQYF; CDR3nt: TGTGCCAGCAGTTTATCGCGGGAATCTTTTAACGAGCAGTACTTC
v_gene: TRBV7-9; d_gene: TRBD1; j_gene: TRBJ1-6; abundance: NA; CDR3aa: CASSSTGNRSPLHF; CDR3nt: TGTGCCAGCAGCTCGACAGGGAATCGTTCACCCCTCCACTTT
v_gene: TRBV18; d_gene: TRBD1; j_gene: TRBJ2-3; abundance: once; CDR3aa: CASSPRTGGLTDTQYF; CDR3nt: TGTGCCAGCTCACCTAGGACAGGGGGACTCACAGATACGCAGTATTTT
v_gene: TRBV12-3/TRBV12-4; d_gene: NA; j_gene: TRBJ2-2; abundance: NA; CDR3aa: CASSRRGELFF; CDR3nt: TGTGCCAGCAGTCGCCGGGGGGAGCTGTTTTTT
v_gene: TRBV24-1; d_gene: NA; j_gene: TRBJ2-3; abundance: few; CDR3aa: CATITPGTDTQYF; CDR3nt: TGTGCCACCATTACTCCGGGCACAGATACGCAGTATTTT
v_gene: TRBV7-2; d_gene: TRBD1; j_gene: TRBJ2-5; abundance: NA; CDR3aa: CASSLRTGRSVETQYF; CDR3nt: TGTGCCAGCAGCCTCCGGACAGGGCGGTCAGTCGAGACCCAGTACTTC
v_gene: TRBV9; d_gene: NA; j_gene: TRBJ2-1; abundance: once; CDR3aa: CASSITGYNEQFF; CDR3nt: TGTGCCAGCAGCATTACAGGGTACAATGAGCAGTTCTTC
v_gene: TRBV2; d_gene: NA; j_gene: TRBJ1-5; abundance: NA; CDR3aa: CASSVQVTGNQPQHF; CDR3nt: TGTGCCAGCAGTGTTCAGGTTACCGGCAATCAGCCCCAGCATTTT